Listed below are T cell receptor beta chains from one sample, sequenced in a study of TIL therapy for anti-PD-1-resistant metastatic lung cancer. Data came from immunoSEQ multiplex PCR; TCRdb stores just in-frame clones and leaves some out. Of about 32,000 clones listed, 74% are singletons. This specimen was blood, taken at baseline. These receptors all come from a woman between 30 and 80 years old with non-small cell lung cancer. The CDR3 runs from the conserved cysteine through the conserved F or W. The order of the fields is D gene, J gene, V gene, clone size, CDR3 DNA, CDR3 protein. D genes are given only for firm matches. Clone size, where shown, is once, few, many, or a class for clones that have expanded.

TRBD1,TRBJ1-2,TRBV6-5,NA,TGTGCCAGCAGCTACGGGACAGAATATGGCTACACCTTC,CASSYGTEYGYTF
TRBD1,TRBJ2-5,TRBV18,NA,TGTGCCAGCTCACCATTGACAGGGCAGTACCAAGAGACCCAGTACTTC,CASSPLTGQYQETQYF
TRBD2,TRBJ2-3,TRBV5-6,NA,TGTGCCAGCAGCTTGCGACGAAGCGGGAGGGATAGAGATACGCAGTATTTT,CASSLRRSGRDRDTQYF
TRBD1,TRBJ2-4,TRBV11-2,NA,TGTGCCAGCAGCGGACAGGGCGGAAACATTCAGTACTTC,CASSGQGGNIQYF
TRBD1,TRBJ1-6,TRBV4-1,NA,TGCGCCAGCAGCCAAGCAGGGGGGCCCCTCCACTTT,CASSQAGGPLHF
NA,TRBJ2-2,TRBV25-1,NA,TGTGCCAGCAGTGGTACAGGGTCGAACACCGGGGAGCTGTTTTTT,CASSGTGSNTGELFF
TRBD2,TRBJ2-1,TRBV5-1,NA,TGCGCCAGCAGCTTGGTGCCTAGCGGGGCGAATGAGCAGTTCTTC,CASSLVPSGANEQFF
TRBD2,TRBJ2-7,TRBV6-5,few,TGTGCCAGCACAAGCGGGACGGGGGAGCAGTACTTC,CASTSGTGEQYF
NA,TRBJ2-3,TRBV27,NA,TGTGCCAGCAGTTCGGGCGTGTGGGCTAGCACAGATACGCAGTATTTT,CASSSGVWASTDTQYF
NA,TRBJ2-2,TRBV5-5,NA,TGTGCCAGCAACCTCCCCCCCCAACATCGTCCCGGGGAGCTGTTTTTT,CASNLPPQHRPGELFF
TRBD2,TRBJ2-7,TRBV10-3,NA,TGTGCCATCAGTGCGGTACTAGCGGGGATCTACGAGCAGTACTTC,CAISAVLAGIYEQYF
TRBD1,TRBJ2-2,TRBV5-1,few,TGCGCCAGCAGCTCCACCCGGACAGGGAGGAACACCGGGGAGCTGTTTTTT,CASSSTRTGRNTGELFF
NA,TRBJ2-2,TRBV30,NA,TGTGCCTCTCGACAGGACGGCACCGGGGAGCTGTTTTTT,CASRQDGTGELFF
TRBD1,TRBJ2-7,TRBV10-3,NA,TGTGCCATCAGGGGAAAAGACAGGGAATCCTCCTACGAGCAGTACTTC,CAIRGKDRESSYEQYF
TRBD1,TRBJ2-1,TRBV15,once,TGTGCCACCAGCAGGCTTGGGACAGCTGAAAATGAGCAGTTCTTC,CATSRLGTAENEQFF
NA,TRBJ2-7,TRBV2,NA,TGTGCCAGCAGCCCCCATTACGAGCAGTACTTC,CASSPHYEQYF
NA,TRBJ2-1,TRBV5-6,NA,TGTGCCAGCAGCTTGGCCCTCAATGAGCAGTTCTTC,CASSLALNEQFF
TRBD1,TRBJ2-7,TRBV27,NA,TGTGCCAGCAGTGGGGACAGAATCTACGAGCAGTACTTC,CASSGDRIYEQYF
TRBD2,TRBJ2-1,TRBV4-1,NA,TGCGCCAGCAGCCAGGGGTGGACTAGCGGGAGAGTGGATGAGCAGTTCTTC,CASSQGWTSGRVDEQFF
NA,TRBJ1-5,TRBV29-1,NA,TGCAGCGTCGGGGGGGAGGTCTTAGGGAATCAGCCCCAGCATTTT,CSVGGEVLGNQPQHF
TRBD1,TRBJ2-1,TRBV9,NA,TGTGCCAGCAGCGGACAGGGTCGTGAGCAGTTCTTC,CASSGQGREQFF
NA,TRBJ1-1,TRBV7-6,NA,TGTGCCAGCAGCTTAGCCCCGGGGGGGGGTACTGAAGCTTTCTTT,CASSLAPGGGTEAFF
TRBD1,TRBJ1-2,TRBV6-1,NA,TGTGCCAGTGGACAGGGGGTTAGTGGCTACACCTTC,CASGQGVSGYTF
NA,TRBJ1-1,TRBV5-6,NA,TGTGCCAGCAGCTTGAGGGGGGGAACTGAAGCTTTCTTT,CASSLRGGTEAFF
NA,TRBJ2-3,TRBV6-4,few,TGTGCCACCGTAACCACAGGGAGCAGCACAGATACGCAGTATTTT,CATVTTGSSTDTQYF
NA,TRBJ2-7,TRBV7-2,NA,TGTGCCAGCAGCTTAAACGGGATGTCCCACGAGCAGTACTTC,CASSLNGMSHEQYF
TRBD1,TRBJ1-2,TRBV6-6,NA,TGTGCCAGCAGTTCCAGGACAGGGTACTATGGCTACACCTTC,CASSSRTGYYGYTF